The 12 T cell receptor beta chains presented below share a single source sample, sequenced in a study of OX40 agonist ivuxolimab in advanced cancers. Using immunoSEQ multiplex PCR, the repertoire was profiled, and TCRdb retains in-frame clones only, with some absent. The repertoire consists of more than 100,000 clones, with 85% to 95% occurring once and the leading ten covering about 0.93%. Sequencing was performed on CD4+ or CD8+ T cells sorted from blood, taken in a trial of the OX40 agonist ivuxolimab. These receptors all stem from an adult with an advanced solid tumor such as melanoma, head and neck, liver or kidney cancer.

The chain is built from TRBV5-4 and TRBJ2-7; D unresolved. V lost 4 bases to trimming and J lost 7 bases, with 12 bases between them. Germline loops: CDR1 SGHNT, CDR2 YYREEE (reference sequence). CDR3 length: 12 amino acids. CDR3 DNA sequence: TGTGCCAGCAGCCAGCCACGACAAGAGCAGTACTTC. Translated, it gives CASSQPRQEQYF.

The chain is built from TRBV28 and TRBJ2-7, with unresolved D. Trimming left V 6 bases short and J 0 bases short, with 15 bases between. The CDR3 runs to 15 residues. Germline V CDR1 and CDR2: MDHEN, SYDVKM. The CDR3 sequence is CASSLEKDDSYEQYF. In DNA, the CDR3 is TGTGCCAGCAGCCTCGAAAAGGATGACTCCTACGAGCAGTACTTC.

This chain uses TRBV6-5 with TRBJ2-1, with 7 positions matching TRBD2. CDR3 length equals 16 residues. CDR1 is MNHEY and CDR2 is SVGAGI in the germline V gene. V lost 0 bases to trimming and J lost 9 bases; unmatched junction nucleotides: 11. The CDR3 region is CASSYSTSGKFVEQFF. The DNA for the CDR3 is TGTGCCAGCAGTTACTCTACAAGCGGGAAATTTGTTGAGCAGTTCTTC.

The chain carries TRBV6-5 and TRBJ2-2; 8 bases are shared with TRBD2. The junction had 5 bases not matched to a gene; V was cut back by 6 bases and J by 2 bases. The CDR3 contains 15 residues. Germline V gives CDR1 MNHEY, CDR2 SVGAGI. CDR3: CASRVSGSNTGELFF. The CDR3 nucleotides are TGTGCCAGCAGGGTGAGCGGGAGTAACACCGGGGAGCTGTTTTTT.

The CDR3 bases are TGTGCCAGCAGCCCTACAGGGCTTCGGAACACCGGGGAGCTGTTTTTT. Its translation is CASSPTGLRNTGELFF. The chain joins TRBV7-6 to TRBJ2-2; weak D call: TRBD1 (6 bases). The V and J ends lost 5 bases and 1 base respectively, with 14 bases between them. The CDR3 is 16 amino acids. CDR1 and CDR2 from the germline V gene are SGHVS and FNYEAQ.

A note on this clone: The same CDR3 is also encoded by other DNA sequences in this sample. This sequence joins TRBV5-4 and TRBJ2-7, with 11 nucleotides matching TRBD1. V dropped 3 bases and J dropped 4; count of bases not matched to a gene: 3. The CDR3 has 14 residues. Per the germline V gene, CDR1 is SGHNT and CDR2 is YYREEE (reference sequence). Here the CDR3 DNA reads TGTGCCAGCAGCTCCCGGGACAGGGGGTACGAGCAGTACTTC. Translation: CASSSRDRGYEQYF.

The chain employs TRBV5-4 and TRBJ1-2, with D possibly being TRBD1 (6 bases). V was shortened by 5 bases and J by 2 bases, with 13 bases between the two germline ends. Germline V gene lookup returns CDR1 SGHNT and CDR2 YYREEE (reference sequence). This CDR3 is built from 14 residues. CDR3 protein: CASSPATGNYGYTF. CDR3 coding DNA: TGTGCCAGCAGTCCCGCGACAGGCAACTATGGCTACACCTTC.

CDR3: CASSDRRPGYEQYF. CDR3 bases: TGTGCCAGCAGTGACCGGCGGCCTGGGTACGAGCAGTACTTC. This rearrangement joins TRBV25-1 to TRBJ2-7; D unclear. Germline V gives CDR1 MGHDK, CDR2 SYGVNS. CDR3 length: 14 residues. Deletions cut 3 bases from V and 4 bases from J, with 13 bases between.

The rearrangement uses TRBV7-2 and TRBJ2-5; D may correspond to TRBD1 or TRBD2 (6 bases each). Trimming left V 2 bases short and J 2 bases short, with 12 bases between. The CDR3 has 15 amino acids. Germline V gene data show CDR1 as SGHTA and CDR2 as FQGNSA. The CDR3 protein is CASSLFGGLQETQYF. CDR3 DNA sequence: TGTGCCAGCAGCTTATTCGGGGGCCTACAAGAGACCCAGTACTTC.

The chain carries TRBV28 and TRBJ1-2; no definite D call. V lost 8 bases and J 7 bases, leaving 17 bases between the germline ends. The CDR3 contains 13 residues. Germline assignment: CDR1 MDHEN and CDR2 SYDVKM. The CDR3 DNA is TGTGCCAGCTCCCAGGATCAAGATTTTGGCTACACCTTC. Its protein product is CASSQDQDFGYTF.

This rearrangement joins TRBV25-1 to TRBJ2-5; D not certain. CDR1 is MGHDK, CDR2 SYGVNS, per germline. The V end was cut by 3 bases, the J end by 5 bases, with 13 bases between. CDR3 size: 14 residues. The CDR3 region has the DNA TGTGCCAGCAGTGAGGCGATAGGGCGGGAGACCCAGTACTTC. Its translation: CASSEAIGRETQYF.

The chain recombines TRBV4-3 with TRBJ2-1, with 12 bases aligning to TRBD1. CDR3 length equals 17 residues. Losses at the gene ends were 1 base for V and 11 bases for J; bases not matched to a gene: 12. Germline V gene data show CDR1 as LGHNA and CDR2 as YSLEER. Written as DNA, the CDR3 is TGCGCCAGCAGCCAAGGGGGACCGGGACAGGGGGCGAGAAAGCAGTTCTTC. As protein: CASSQGGPGQGARKQFF.